Included here is one T cell receptor beta chain sequence, with context. Every subset's genomic DNA went evenly onto several immunoSEQ plates. Repertoires were generated with immunoSEQ multiplex PCR, while TCRdb's copy carries only in-frame clones and drops some. Of over a million clones listed, approximately 97% are singletons. The data are from a study of shared clonotypes between healthy human individuals. This CDR3 contains 14 residues. V was pared by 6 bases and J by 2 bases, with 6 bases of the junction left unmatched. Germline-derived CDR1 and CDR2 are MNHNY and SVGAGI (reference sequence). Sequencing used naive CD4+ T cells sorted from blood. Documented subset: CD45RA+ positively selected. The receptor was isolated from a man aged 25 to 40 in good health. This chain uses TRBV6-6 with TRBJ2-7; TRBD1 agrees at 8 bases. DNA for the CDR3: TGTGCCAGCAGCTCGACAGGGGCGGCCTACGAGCAGTACTTC. Its translation is CASSSTGAAYEQYF.